Listed below are T cell receptor beta chains from one sample, sequenced in a study of shared T cell receptors in the human thymus. Libraries were prepared by immunoSEQ multiplex PCR; TCRdb keeps only in-frame clonotypes and omits some of them. This sample yields about 660,000 clones, of which 85% to 90% are seen a single time; over 0.008% belongs to the top ten. These data were likewise used in another study, on human thymus T cells.

The sequenced sample was thymocytes. The receptors were sampled from a boy under two years old with a congenital heart defect. Each CDR3 is given without its conserved first and last residue.

V gene: TRBV7-2; J gene: TRBJ2-3; CDR3 protein: ASSLQGSTDTQY
V gene: TRBV6-6; J gene: TRBJ2-1; CDR3 protein: ASSYGGSSYNEQF
V gene: TRBV27; J gene: TRBJ2-1; CDR3 protein: ASSAQDWSYNEQF
V gene: TRBV15; J gene: TRBJ2-5; CDR3 protein: ATLPGPSDGTQY
V gene: TRBV5-1; J gene: TRBJ2-1; CDR3 protein: ASSLTRHEQF
V gene: TRBV5-1; J gene: TRBJ1-1; CDR3 protein: ASSLAPVNTEAF
V gene: TRBV29-1; J gene: TRBJ2-1; CDR3 protein: SVERGPGQGVMEQF
V gene: TRBV5-1; J gene: TRBJ2-1; CDR3 protein: ASSLVLGEREPYNEQF
V gene: TRBV4-1; J gene: TRBJ2-4; CDR3 protein: ASSQSPGQGAKNIQY
V gene: TRBV23-1; J gene: TRBJ1-3; CDR3 protein: ASSQSGQWPASGNTIY
V gene: TRBV4-3; J gene: TRBJ2-5; CDR3 protein: ASSARLAPRETQY
V gene: TRBV27; J gene: TRBJ1-1; CDR3 protein: ASSSGYRGTEAF
V gene: TRBV4-1; J gene: TRBJ1-4; CDR3 protein: ASSQDLGRATNEKLF
V gene: TRBV30; J gene: TRBJ1-6; CDR3 protein: AWRVGVSNSPLH
V gene: TRBV10-2; J gene: TRBJ2-3; CDR3 protein: ASSESIWGPSTDTQY
V gene: TRBV15; J gene: TRBJ1-4; CDR3 protein: ATSFPGTANEKLF
V gene: TRBV7-2; J gene: TRBJ2-1; CDR3 protein: ASSLFRGGPSYNEQF
V gene: TRBV14; J gene: TRBJ1-2; CDR3 protein: ASSQDPGSNYGYT
V gene: TRBV20-1; J gene: TRBJ1-5; CDR3 protein: SARANQPQH
V gene: TRBV6-1; J gene: TRBJ2-1; CDR3 protein: ASTKSGELGNEQF
V gene: TRBV15; J gene: TRBJ2-3; CDR3 protein: ATSRAGPDTQY
V gene: TRBV14; J gene: TRBJ2-5; CDR3 protein: ASSQDRDRDGYQETQY
V gene: TRBV6-5; J gene: TRBJ1-1; CDR3 protein: ASSTPGGRNTEAF
V gene: TRBV10-1; J gene: TRBJ2-7; CDR3 protein: ASGTGAGEQY